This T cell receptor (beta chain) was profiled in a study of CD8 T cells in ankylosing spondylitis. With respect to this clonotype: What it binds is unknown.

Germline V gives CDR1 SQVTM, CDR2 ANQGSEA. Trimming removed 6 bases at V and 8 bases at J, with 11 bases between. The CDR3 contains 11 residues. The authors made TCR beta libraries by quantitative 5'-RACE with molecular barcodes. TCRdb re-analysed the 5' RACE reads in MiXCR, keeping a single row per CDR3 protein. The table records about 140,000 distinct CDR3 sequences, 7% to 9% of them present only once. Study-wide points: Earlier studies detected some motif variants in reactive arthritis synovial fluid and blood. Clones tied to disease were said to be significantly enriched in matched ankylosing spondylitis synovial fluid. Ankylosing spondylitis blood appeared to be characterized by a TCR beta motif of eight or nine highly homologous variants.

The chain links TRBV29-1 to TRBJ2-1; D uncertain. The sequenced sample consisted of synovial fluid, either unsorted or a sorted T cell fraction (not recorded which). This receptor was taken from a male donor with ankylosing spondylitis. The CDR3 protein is CSVSLVDEQFF. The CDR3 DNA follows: TGCAGCGTGAGCCTGGTCGATGAGCAGTTCTTC.